The 24 T cell receptor beta chains below all came from one sample that was sequenced in a study of regulatory T cells in long-lasting Graves disease. As to time point: newly diagnosed GD, antithyroid drugs for less than 3 months. Making the TCR library involved RNA that had been extracted from PBMCs. TCR beta libraries were built with iRepertoire HTBI primers and Arm-PCR of CDR3 regions. TCRdb reanalysed the multiplex PCR reads using MiXCR and keeps one entry per CDR3 protein. The data hold hundreds of thousands of distinct CDR3 sequences, with about 16% observed a single time. These data were also reused for a study on T cells in Graves' hyperthyroidism and ophthalmopathy.

Here the sequenced sample was peripheral blood mononuclear cells (PBMCs), taken at new diagnosis, from a patient treated with antithyroid drugs. These receptors all come from a young man with Graves disease.

Notes on this clonotype: Since a much larger clone is just one base distant, this may be a read error. The chain couples TRBV28 to TRBJ1-4, with D possibly TRBD1 on 6 matching bases. The V end was cut by 4 bases, the J end by 8 bases, with 14 bases between. This CDR3 is 14 amino acids long. Looked up from germline, CDR1 is MDHEN and CDR2 is SYDVKM. CDR3 amino acids: CASSSGGRWEKLFF. CDR3 coding DNA: TGTGCCAGCAGTTCCGGGGGCCGTTGGGAAAAACTGTTTTTT.

This clonotype occurred a few times. V is TRBV18 and J is TRBJ2-2; TRBD1 agrees at 7 bases. This CDR3 has 16 residues. Trimming cost V 0 bases and J 6 bases; bases outside gene matches: 7. Germline loops: CDR1 KGHSH, CDR2 LQKENI. The CDR3 loop is CASSPPERGLAGELFF. CDR3 nucleotide sequence: TGTGCCAGCTCACCACCGGAAAGGGGGCTGGCCGGGGAGCTGTTTTTT.

This clonotype has at least ten counts. The chain employs TRBV30 and TRBJ1-1; possible D gene TRBD1, 5 bases. The CDR3 has 13 amino acids. Germline V gene sequence: CDR1 GTSNPN, CDR2 SVGIG (reference sequence). V was trimmed by 0 bases and J by 1 base, leaving 6 bases between them. The CDR3 sequence is CAWSVGQNTEAFF. In DNA form, the CDR3 reads TGTGCCTGGAGTGTTGGACAGAACACTGAAGCTTTCTTT.

This clonotype was picked up a small number of times. This chain joins TRBV11-2 and TRBJ1-1; 7 nucleotides agree with TRBD1. This CDR3 is 15 amino acids long. Germline trimming cut 2 bases from V and 0 bases from J; bases unmatched to any gene: 3. The V gene's germline CDR1 is SGHAT and CDR2 FQNNGV. The CDR3 DNA follows: TGTGCCAGCAGCTTAAGGGGACAGATGAACACTGAAGCTTTCTTT. It translates to CASSLRGQMNTEAFF.

This clonotype was recorded at least ten times. The gene calls are TRBV13 and TRBJ1-1; D unclear. Trimming pared 5 bases from V and 3 bases from J, leaving 10 bases between. Germline assignment: CDR1 PRHDT and CDR2 FYEKMQ (reference sequence). CDR3 length: 13 amino acids. The CDR3 is CASSQALHTEAFF. In nucleotides, the CDR3 is TGTGCCAGCAGCCAGGCCCTGCACACTGAAGCTTTCTTT.

The CDR3 sequence: CAISEEGNQPQHF. CDR3 coding DNA: TGTGCCATCAGTGAAGAGGGCAATCAGCCCCAGCATTTT. V usage is TRBV10-3 and J usage is TRBJ1-5, with no clear D. The V end was cut by 3 bases, the J end by 2 bases, with 5 bases between. Per germline, CDR1 ENHRY and CDR2 SYGVKD. CDR3 length: 13 residues.

The chain links TRBV6-1 to TRBJ1-3; 11 bases line up with TRBD1. J was trimmed by 4 bases and V by 6 bases; bases with no gene match: 5. Germline V gene data show CDR1 as MNHNS and CDR2 as SASEGT. The CDR3 extends over 15 amino acids. CDR3 nucleotide sequence: TGTGCCAGCAGCGCGGACAGGGGGCTCGGAAACACCATATATTTT. Amino acid sequence: CASSADRGLGNTIYF.

This clonotype has ten or more counts. The junction does not match germline at one end; this may be a read error. Here the CDR3 DNA reads TGTGCCAGCAGCTTACCGGGTGTCTCCTACGAGCAGTACTTC. Protein: CASSLPGVSYEQYF. The chain links TRBV5-1 to TRBJ2-7; D ambiguous. Germline CDR1 reads SGHRS; CDR2 reads YFSETQ. This CDR3 is 14 amino acids long.

This clonotype showed up many times. This chain connects TRBV7-9 to TRBJ2-7; weak D call: TRBD1 (6 bases). This CDR3 region has 17 residues. V shed 5 bases and J shed 3 bases, with 23 bases lying between them. Germline assignment: CDR1 SEHNR and CDR2 FQNEAQ (reference sequence). The CDR3: CASSRGIGGEWVYEQYF. The DNA of the CDR3 is TGTGCCAGCAGCCGCGGCATTGGGGGCGAGTGGGTCTACGAGCAGTACTTC.

The rearrangement uses TRBV7-2 and TRBJ2-3; D may be TRBD1 (6 bases). This CDR3 contains 12 residues. Per the germline V gene, CDR1 is SGHTA and CDR2 is FQGNSA. Trimming pared 5 bases from V and 7 bases from J, leaving 10 bases between. Written as DNA, the CDR3 is TGTGCCAGCAGCGAGCAGGGGTATACGCAGTATTTT. Its translation: CASSEQGYTQYF.

The chain has TRBV27 and TRBJ2-7; possibly TRBD1 for D (5 bases). The CDR3 covers 16 residues. V was trimmed by 8 bases and J by 0 bases, leaving 20 bases between them. In germline, CDR1 is MNHEY, CDR2 SMNVEV (reference sequence). CDR3 sequence reads: CASYHSIPDTSYEQYF. The CDR3 bases are TGTGCCAGCTACCACAGTATTCCGGACACCTCCTACGAGCAGTACTTC.

The chain recombines TRBV9 with TRBJ2-2, with D perhaps being TRBD1 or TRBD2 (6 bases each). Germline CDR1 is SGDLS and CDR2 is YYNGEE. V was pared by 0 bases and J by 3 bases, with 15 bases between. The CDR3 has 17 amino acids. DNA for the CDR3: TGTGCCAGCAGCGTAGATCTGGGGGGCTCGTACACCGGGGAGCTGTTTTTT. Its protein product is CASSVDLGGSYTGELFF.

The sample holds many counts of this clonotype. V is TRBV20-1 and J is TRBJ2-5, with D possibly being TRBD1 (5 bases). V lost 4 bases to trimming and J lost 5 bases, with 11 bases between them. CDR1 DFQATT and CDR2 SNEGSKA come from the germline V gene (reference sequence). The CDR3 spans 12 residues. The chain's CDR3 is CSANDRVETQYF. In nucleotides, the CDR3 is TGCAGTGCTAATGACAGAGTCGAGACCCAGTACTTC.

This chain links TRBV20-1 with TRBJ2-3; tentative D call: TRBD2 (6 bases). Per the germline V gene, CDR1 is DFQATT and CDR2 is SNEGSKA (reference sequence). The V end was cut by 6 bases, the J end by 2 bases, with 15 bases between. This CDR3 contains 14 residues. In DNA form, the CDR3 reads TGCAGTGCCAAAAGCCGCGGGAACACAGATACGCAGTATTTT. Amino acid sequence: CSAKSRGNTDTQYF.

This clonotype was counted a few times. A read error may explain this, as a much larger clone is one base away. The gene calls are TRBV11-2 and TRBJ1-2; 7 bases are a match to TRBD1. Germline V gives CDR1 SGHAT, CDR2 FQNNGV. The CDR3 consists of 13 residues. V lost 5 bases to trimming and J lost 7 bases; unmatched junction nucleotides: 7. The chain's CDR3 is CASSPDRAGGYTF. In DNA, the CDR3 is TGTGCCAGCAGCCCTGACAGGGCTGGTGGCTACACCTTC.

This clonotype was seen repeatedly, ten times or more. The genes are TRBV2 and TRBJ1-5, with a tentative D call TRBD1 (6 bases). Germline CDR1 is SNHLY and CDR2 is FYNNEI. The V gene lost 4 bases and the J gene lost 2 bases, with 9 bases spanning the gap. This CDR3 has 14 amino acids. CDR3 loop: CASSGTVRNQPQHF. The CDR3 DNA reads as TGTGCCAGCAGTGGGACAGTTCGCAATCAGCCCCAGCATTTT.

This clonotype was counted at least ten times. The chain couples TRBV6-2 or TRBV6-3 to TRBJ2-5, with 7 nucleotides matching TRBD1. The CDR3 runs 13 residues. Germline values: CDR1 MNHEY, CDR2 SVGEGT. V lost 6 bases, J lost 4 bases, and 5 bases stayed unmatched. The CDR3 sequence is CASSVTGAETQYF. The CDR3 nucleotides are TGTGCCAGCAGCGTTACAGGGGCAGAGACCCAGTACTTC.

This clonotype was seen ten or more times. The rearrangement links TRBV29-1 to TRBJ1-1; a possible D gene is TRBD1 (6 bases). The CDR3 contains 13 residues. V dropped 4 bases and J dropped 4 bases, with 13 bases sitting between them. The V gene's germline CDR1 is SQVTM and CDR2 ANQGSEA. CDR3 protein: CSVVARGGTEAFF. In DNA, the CDR3 is TGCAGCGTTGTGGCCAGGGGAGGCACTGAAGCTTTCTTT.

This clonotype was seen a handful of times. The DNA of the CDR3 is TGTGCCAGCCAAAGACAGGGCTCCTACGAGCAGTACTTC. The encoded protein is CASQRQGSYEQYF. The V and J genes are TRBV12-3 or TRBV12-4 and TRBJ2-7; 7 positions agree with TRBD1. The CDR3 runs to 13 residues. The V and J ends lost 8 bases and 0 bases, in that order; junction bases with no gene match: 4.

This clonotype was seen more than once but under ten times. This rearrangement joins TRBV5-8 to TRBJ2-7, with D hard to call. Trimming took 3 bases from V and 0 from J, leaving 13 bases between them. The germline gives CDR1 SGHTS, CDR2 YDEGEE. CDR3 length: 15 residues. The CDR3 sequence: CASSYLDTPSYEQYF. As DNA, the CDR3 is TGTGCCAGCAGCTATTTAGACACTCCCTCCTACGAGCAGTACTTC.

This clonotype was found many times. V and J are TRBV7-2 and TRBJ1-1; D call uncertain. CDR1 and CDR2 (germline): SGHTA, FQGNSA. V lost 1 base and J lost 1, with 10 bases in between. The CDR3 contains 15 residues. The CDR3 DNA follows: TGTGCCAGCAGCTTAGATGGTTCAGGGAACACTGAAGCTTTCTTT. This translates into CASSLDGSGNTEAFF. Supplemented by reference TRBV7-2 and TRBJ1-1, the full variable domain reads GAGVSQSPSNKVTEKGKDVELRCDPISGHTALYWYRQSLGQGLEFLIYFQGNSAPDKSGLPSDRFSAERTGGSVSTLTIQRTQQEDSAVYLCASSLDGSGNTEAFFGQGTRLTVV.

This clonotype was recorded a few times. The chain links TRBV20-1 to TRBJ2-7; 13 nucleotides agree with TRBD2. CDR1 is DFQATT and CDR2 is SNEGSKA in the germline V gene (reference sequence). The V gene end was trimmed by 6 bases and the J gene end by 2 bases; junction bases not matched to a gene: 4. The CDR3 length is 14 residues. CDR3 nucleotide sequence: TGCAGTGCCGAGACTAGCGGGGGGACCTACGAGCAGTACTTC. Protein product: CSAETSGGTYEQYF.

This clonotype was seen a handful of times. This chain uses TRBV20-1 with TRBJ2-1; 7 bases fit TRBD2. The CDR3 runs 14 residues. Germline assignment: CDR1 DFQATT and CDR2 SNEGSKA (reference sequence). DNA of the CDR3: TGCAGCGCCAAGAGTCTAGCGGACTACAATGAGCAGTTCTTC. This encodes CSAKSLADYNEQFF.

The chain recombines TRBV6-9 with TRBJ1-4, with D possibly TRBD1 on 6 matching bases. Between the trimmed V and J ends, which lost 2 bases and 8 bases, there was a span of 18 bases. Germline loops: CDR1 MNHGY, CDR2 SVAAGI. The CDR3 extends over 16 amino acids. The CDR3 nucleotides are TGTGCCAGCAGTTATCAAATGCAGGGGAGAGGAGAAAAACTGTTTTTT. Translation: CASSYQMQGRGEKLFF.